This TCR beta chain was obtained from a study of cytomegalovirus exposure and HLA in healthy donors. Looking at the study overall: The study's early data release held roughly 90 million unique TCRs from HLA-typed donors. Study findings and constraints: Available immune exposure information was restricted to CMV serostatus only. Clonal expansion was found to be greater in HLA-associated TCR beta chains than in equally common others in a later analysis.

PCR employed 60 Vbeta and 13 Jbeta primers. Assay: immunoSEQ multiplex PCR; the TCRdb copy retains only in-frame clones and omits some. The sample lists more than 95,000 clones, 65% to 85% seen once, with 3% to 4% in the top ten. The V segment lost 1 base and the J segment 4 bases; nucleotides outside the gene matches: 6. The length of the CDR3 is 15 residues. Germline V gene lookup returns CDR1 MGHRA and CDR2 YSYEKL. Concerning this clone itself: Its specificity is not known.

Input material: PBMCs. The chain employs TRBV4-1 and TRBJ1-1; 7 positions match TRBD1. This receptor was identified in a man between 18 and 29 years old in good health and CMV-seropositive. In DNA, the CDR3 is TGCGCCAGCAGCCAAGCGGGAGGGGGCGGCACTGAAGCTTTCTTT. This gives the protein CASSQAGGGGTEAFF.